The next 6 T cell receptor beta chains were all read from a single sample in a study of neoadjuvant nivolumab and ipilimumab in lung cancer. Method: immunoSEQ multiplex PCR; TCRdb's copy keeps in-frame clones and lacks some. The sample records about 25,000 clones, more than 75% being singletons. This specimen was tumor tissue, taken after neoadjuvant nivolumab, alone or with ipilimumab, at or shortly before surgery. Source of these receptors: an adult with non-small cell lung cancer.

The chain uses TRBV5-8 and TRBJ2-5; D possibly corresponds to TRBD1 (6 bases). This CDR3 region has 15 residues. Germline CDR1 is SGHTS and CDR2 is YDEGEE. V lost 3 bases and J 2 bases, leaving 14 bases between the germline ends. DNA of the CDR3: TGTGCCAGCAGCTACAAAACAGGGACACAAGAGACCCAGTACTTC. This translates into CASSYKTGTQETQYF.

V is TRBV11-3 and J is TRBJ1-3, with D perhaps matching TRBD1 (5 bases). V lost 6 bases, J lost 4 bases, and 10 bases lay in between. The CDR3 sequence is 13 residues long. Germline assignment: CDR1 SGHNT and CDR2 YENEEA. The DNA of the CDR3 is TGTGCCAGCAGTCGGGGCGCCGGAAACACCATATATTTT. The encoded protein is CASSRGAGNTIYF.

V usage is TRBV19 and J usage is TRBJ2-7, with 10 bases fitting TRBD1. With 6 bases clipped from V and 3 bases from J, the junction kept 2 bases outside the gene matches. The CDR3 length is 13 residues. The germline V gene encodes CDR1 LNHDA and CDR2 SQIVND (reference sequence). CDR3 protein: CASRRTGGYEQYF. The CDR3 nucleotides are TGTGCCAGTAGACGGACAGGGGGCTACGAGCAGTACTTC.

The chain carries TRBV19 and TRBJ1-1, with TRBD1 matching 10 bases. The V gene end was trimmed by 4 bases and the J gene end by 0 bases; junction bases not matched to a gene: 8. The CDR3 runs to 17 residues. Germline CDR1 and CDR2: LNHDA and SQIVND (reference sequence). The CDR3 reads CASSTGQGGNLNTEAFF. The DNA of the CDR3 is TGTGCCAGTAGTACCGGACAGGGGGGAAACCTGAACACTGAAGCTTTCTTT.

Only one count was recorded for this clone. The CDR3 coding sequence is TGTGCCAGCAGCCTGAGCGGGAAACGCGAGCAGTACTTC. Its protein is CASSLSGKREQYF. This chain links TRBV7-2 with TRBJ2-7; TRBD2 matches at 7 bases. Germline V CDR1 and CDR2: SGHTA, FQGNSA. This CDR3 contains 13 residues. J was trimmed by 6 bases and V by 5 bases; bases with no gene match: 7.

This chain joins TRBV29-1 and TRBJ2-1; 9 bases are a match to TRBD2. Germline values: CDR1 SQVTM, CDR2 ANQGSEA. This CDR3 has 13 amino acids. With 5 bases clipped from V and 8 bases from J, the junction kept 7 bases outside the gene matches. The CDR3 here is CSVFSGRGDEQFF. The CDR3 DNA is TGCAGCGTTTTTAGCGGGAGAGGAGATGAGCAGTTCTTC.